These 5 T cell receptor beta chains came from one sample sequenced in a study of CD8 T cells in ankylosing spondylitis. TCRdb analysed the 5' RACE reads with MiXCR anew, one entry per CDR3 protein. Here the sample spans about 140,000 distinct CDR3 sequences, 6% to 8.5% being singletons. The sequenced sample was blood, either unsorted or a sorted T cell fraction (not recorded which). The receptors were gathered from a female donor with ankylosing spondylitis or in good health (not recorded which).

This clonotype was picked up many times. The chain employs TRBV3-1 and TRBJ2-7, with 8 bases lining up with TRBD2. Germline V gene data show CDR1 as LGHDT and CDR2 as YNNKEL (reference sequence). This CDR3 is 13 amino acids long. Losses at the gene ends were 3 bases for V and 3 bases for J; bases not matched to a gene: 1. Here the CDR3 DNA reads TGTGCCAGCAGCCATAGCGGGGTCTACGAGCAGTACTTC. This gives the protein CASSHSGVYEQYF.

In this sample, this clonotype turned up many times. This chain uses TRBV6-2 or TRBV6-3 with TRBJ2-3; no clear D gene. The CDR3 runs to 14 residues. The V end was cut by 6 bases, the J end by 0 bases, with 10 bases between. Germline V lookup: CDR1 MNHEY, CDR2 SVGEGT. The CDR3 reads CASRRASSTDTQYF. The CDR3 DNA is TGTGCCAGCAGGCGAGCTTCCAGCACAGATACGCAGTATTTT.

The chain is built from TRBV6-4 and TRBJ1-1; tentative D call: TRBD1 (5 bases). Germline CDR1 MRHNA, CDR2 SNTAGT. The CDR3 extends over 13 amino acids. Trimming removed 5 bases from V and 6 bases from J, with 13 bases in between. The CDR3 loop is CASSPSRDSEAFF. CDR3 DNA sequence: TGTGCCAGCAGTCCCTCCCGGGACTCTGAAGCTTTCTTT.

There are many counts of this clonotype. J is TRBJ1-2 and V is TRBV25-1, with 7 bases that match TRBD1. CDR3 length equals 13 residues. The germline gives CDR1 MGHDK, CDR2 SYGVNS. The junction had 6 bases not matched to a gene; V was cut back by 6 bases and J by 5 bases. The CDR3 region has the DNA TGTGCCAGCAGGGGACAGCTGGGTTATGGCTACACCTTC. The encoded protein is CASRGQLGYGYTF.

This clonotype was picked up many times. The rearrangement joins TRBV5-5 to TRBJ2-3; D gene unclear. Trimming pared 2 bases from V and 2 bases from J, leaving 6 bases between. This CDR3 region has 13 residues. Germline CDR1 SGHKS, CDR2 YYEKEE (reference sequence). In DNA form, the CDR3 reads TGTGCCAGCAGCTTTAGGACCACAGATACGCAGTATTTT. Its protein product is CASSFRTTDTQYF. The entire variable domain, with the rest obtained from reference TRBV5-5 and TRBJ2-3, is as follows: DAGVTQSPTHLIKTRGQQVTLRCSPISGHKSVSWYQQVLGQGPQFIFQYYEKEERGRGNFPDRFSARQFPNYSSELNVNALLLGDSALYLCASSFRTTDTQYFGPGTRLTVL.